This T cell receptor beta chain originates from a study of T cell changes during pregnancy in multiple sclerosis. The assay was immunoSEQ multiplex PCR, and TCRdb's table has in-frame clones only and misses some. This sample has about 38,000 clones, with 85% to 90% found just once. CDR1 is MDHEN and CDR2 is SYDVKM in the germline V gene. CDR3 length: 13 residues. V gave up 2 bases and J gave up 6 bases, with 8 bases separating them. This sequence was found in a female donor with multiple sclerosis, enrolled in a pregnancy study. The sequenced sample was CD4+ T cells from peripheral blood mononuclear cells, obtained in the second trimester of pregnancy. The J gene is TRBJ2-1, the V gene TRBV28; unclear D gene. The CDR3 DNA is TGTGCCAGCAGTTTAACGGCTAGCAATGAGCAGTTCTTC. Translation gives CASSLTASNEQFF.